Given below is one TCR beta chain in context. Antigen specificity is unknown. Trimming shortened V by 8 bases and J by 1 base, and 14 bases separated the two germline ends. This CDR3 region has 14 residues. Germline V gene data show CDR1 as KGHSH and CDR2 as LQKENI. The sample's treatment: roughly 10-day PBMC culture with coronavirus spike peptide pools or control peptides (ViraFEST assay). Sequence data for DNA of cultured CD4+ T cells were generated by the Oncomine TCR Beta short-read assay. After culture, CD4+ T cells served as the source for genomic DNA extraction. TCRdb passed the PCR reads through MiXCR, listing each CDR3 protein once. This table holds about 13,000 distinct CDR3 sequences, around 52% found once. The sample is drawn from a study of vaccination and CD4 T cells after COVID-19. Background on the study: A median of around 70 days (range 14 to 241) separated dose two from the taking of post-vaccine samples. Each control was exposed to a CEFX pool, an HIV-1 Nef pool, or no peptide at all.

The study, taken as a whole, reports: Researchers report that 304 of 307 vaccine-specific clones in convalescent patients proved spike mono-reactive.

The chain employs TRBV18 and TRBJ1-1, with D unclear. Material: CD4+ T cells from blood, cultured in vitro. The sequence was collected from a human donor who had recovered from COVID-19. The chain's CDR3 is CASQRARGNTEAFF. DNA for the CDR3: TGTGCCAGCCAACGGGCCCGGGGGAACACTGAAGCTTTCTTT.